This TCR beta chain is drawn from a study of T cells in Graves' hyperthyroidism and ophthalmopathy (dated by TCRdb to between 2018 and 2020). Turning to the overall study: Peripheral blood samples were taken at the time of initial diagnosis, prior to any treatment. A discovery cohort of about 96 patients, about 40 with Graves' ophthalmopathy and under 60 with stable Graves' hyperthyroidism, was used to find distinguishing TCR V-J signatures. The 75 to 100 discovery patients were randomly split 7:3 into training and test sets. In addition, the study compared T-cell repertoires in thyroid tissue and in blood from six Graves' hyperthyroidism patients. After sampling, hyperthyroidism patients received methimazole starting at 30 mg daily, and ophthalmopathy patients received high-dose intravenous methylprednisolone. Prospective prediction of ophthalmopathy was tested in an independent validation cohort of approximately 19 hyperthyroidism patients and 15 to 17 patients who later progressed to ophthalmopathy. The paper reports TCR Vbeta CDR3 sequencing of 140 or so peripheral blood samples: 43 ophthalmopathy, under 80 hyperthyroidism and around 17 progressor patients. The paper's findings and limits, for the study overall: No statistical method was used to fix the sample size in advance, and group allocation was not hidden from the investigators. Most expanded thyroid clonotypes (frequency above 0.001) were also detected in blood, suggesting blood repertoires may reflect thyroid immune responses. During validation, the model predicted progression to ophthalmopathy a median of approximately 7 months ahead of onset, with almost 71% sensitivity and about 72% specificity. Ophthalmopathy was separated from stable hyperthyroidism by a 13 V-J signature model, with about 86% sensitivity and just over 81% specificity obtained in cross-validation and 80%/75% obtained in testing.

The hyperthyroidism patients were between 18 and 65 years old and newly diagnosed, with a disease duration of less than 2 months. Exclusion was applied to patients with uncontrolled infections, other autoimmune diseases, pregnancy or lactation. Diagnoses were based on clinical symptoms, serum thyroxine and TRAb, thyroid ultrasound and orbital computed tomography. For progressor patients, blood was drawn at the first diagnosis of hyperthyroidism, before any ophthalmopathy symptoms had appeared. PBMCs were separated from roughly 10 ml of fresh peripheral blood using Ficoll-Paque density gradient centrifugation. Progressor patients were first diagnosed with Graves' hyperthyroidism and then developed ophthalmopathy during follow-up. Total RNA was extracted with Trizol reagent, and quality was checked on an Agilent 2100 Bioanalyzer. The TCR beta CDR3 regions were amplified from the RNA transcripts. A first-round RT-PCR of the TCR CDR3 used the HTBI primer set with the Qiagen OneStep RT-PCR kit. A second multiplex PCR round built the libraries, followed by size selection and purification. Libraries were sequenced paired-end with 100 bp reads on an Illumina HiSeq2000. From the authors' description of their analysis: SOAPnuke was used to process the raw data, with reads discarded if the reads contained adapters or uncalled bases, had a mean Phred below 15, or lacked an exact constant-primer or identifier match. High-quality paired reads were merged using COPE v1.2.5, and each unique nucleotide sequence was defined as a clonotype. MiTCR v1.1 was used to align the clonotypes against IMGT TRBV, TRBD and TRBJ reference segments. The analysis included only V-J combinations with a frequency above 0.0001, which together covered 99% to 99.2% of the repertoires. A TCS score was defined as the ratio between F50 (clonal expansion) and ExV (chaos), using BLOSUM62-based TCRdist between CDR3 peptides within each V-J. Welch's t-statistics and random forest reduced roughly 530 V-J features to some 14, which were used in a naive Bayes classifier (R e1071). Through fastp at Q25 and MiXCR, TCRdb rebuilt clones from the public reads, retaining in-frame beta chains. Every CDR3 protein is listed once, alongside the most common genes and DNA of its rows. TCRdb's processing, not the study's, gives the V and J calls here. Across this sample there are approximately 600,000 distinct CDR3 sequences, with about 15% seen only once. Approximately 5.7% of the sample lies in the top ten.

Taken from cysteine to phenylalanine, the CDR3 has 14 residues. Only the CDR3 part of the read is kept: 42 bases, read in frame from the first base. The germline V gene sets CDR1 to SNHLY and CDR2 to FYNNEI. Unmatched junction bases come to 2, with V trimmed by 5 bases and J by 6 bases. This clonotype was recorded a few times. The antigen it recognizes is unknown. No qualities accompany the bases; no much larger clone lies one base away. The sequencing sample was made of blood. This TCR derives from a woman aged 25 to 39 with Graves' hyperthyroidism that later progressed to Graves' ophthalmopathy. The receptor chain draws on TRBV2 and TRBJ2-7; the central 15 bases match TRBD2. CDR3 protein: CASSWTSGRGEQYF. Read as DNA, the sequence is TGTGCCAGCAGTTGGACTAGCGGGAGGGGCGAGCAGTACTTC.